This T cell receptor beta chain originates from a study of T-cell memory formation after mild COVID-19. This CDR3 contains 14 residues. Germline V gene sequence: CDR1 SEHNR, CDR2 FQNEAQ (reference sequence). V lost 5 bases to trimming and J lost 4 bases, with 14 bases between them. 5'RACE primed at constant segments yielded TCR alpha and TCR beta cDNA libraries bearing sample barcodes and UMIs. TCRdb re-called the 5' RACE reads with MiXCR, one entry per CDR3 protein. The data show about 320,000 distinct CDR3 sequences, roughly an eighth seen once. The clonotype originates from a man younger than 35 who had mild COVID-19 (a few samples of this study predate the infection). Cell type and time point are not known. The V and J genes are TRBV7-9 and TRBJ2-5, with D possibly being TRBD1 (6 bases). The source material was PBMCs or a T cell subset sorted from them (not recorded which). The CDR3 sequence is CASSRRQGLETQYF. CDR3 DNA sequence: TGTGCCAGCAGCCGCCGGCAGGGGCTAGAGACCCAGTACTTC.